The 5 T cell receptor beta chains listed next were all sequenced from one sample in a study of blood T cell repertoires in COVID-19. The assay was immunoSEQ multiplex PCR, and TCRdb's table has in-frame clones only and misses some. The sample comprises about 110,000 clones, roughly 88% of which are singletons, and about 2.2% rests with the top ten. The source material was peripheral blood. Receptors originate from a human donor in a cohort sampled during active COVID-19.

The rearrangement joins TRBV21-1 to TRBJ2-2; the DNA was not used to check the table's D call, TRBD1. TRBV21-1 is labeled a pseudogene. This CDR3 region has 17 residues. The CDR3 reads CASSTQTGVEPTGELFF. CDR3 in DNA: TGTGCCAGCAGCACCCAGACAGGCGTAGAGCCCACCGGGGAGCTGTTTTTT.

V and J are TRBV12-5 and TRBJ2-7; TRBD2 aligns across 11 bases. V dropped 6 bases and J dropped 1; count of bases not matched to a gene: 5. The CDR3 is 15 amino acids. Germline loops: CDR1 LGHNT, CDR2 FRNRAP. The CDR3 loop is CASGPGLAGSYEQYF. Written as DNA, the CDR3 is TGTGCTAGTGGCCCCGGACTAGCGGGTTCCTACGAGCAGTACTTC.

This clone was recorded a few times. CDR3 amino acids: CASSLLDRLAGGYTF. CDR3 nucleotides: TGTGCCAGCAGCTTGCTTGACAGGTTGGCGGGTGGCTACACCTTC. The chain combines TRBV5-6 with TRBJ1-2, with D maybe TRBD1 (6 bases). Trimming shortened V by 1 base and J by 7 bases, and 17 bases separated the two germline ends. The CDR3 consists of 15 residues. The germline V gene has CDR1 SGHDT and CDR2 YYEEEE.

About this clone: A read error may produce the germline difference seen at one junction end. The chain links TRBV11-2 to TRBJ1-5; D call uncertain. The CDR3 sequence is 17 residues long. Germline V gives CDR1 SGHAT, CDR2 FQNNGV. The CDR3 DNA follows: TGTGCCAGCACCTCCAGCTTAGTATCGCGTAGCGATCAGCCCCAGCATTTT. Translated, it gives CASTSSLVSRSDQPQHF.

The chain combines TRBV18 with TRBJ1-5; possible D gene TRBD1, 6 bases. V lost 3 bases, J lost 7 bases, and 10 bases lay in between. The germline CDR1 and CDR2 sequences are KGHSH and LQKENI. The CDR3 covers 13 residues. CDR3 amino acids: CASSPGGGQPQHF. CDR3 DNA sequence: TGTGCCAGCTCACCTGGGGGCGGGCAGCCCCAGCATTTT. Full variable domain (remainder filled in from reference TRBV18 and TRBJ1-5): NAGVMQNPRHLVRRRGQEARLRCSPMKGHSHVYWYRQLPEEGLKFMVYLQKENIIDESGMPKERFSAEFPKEGPSILRIQQVVRGDSAAYFCASSPGGGQPQHFGDGTRLSIL.